This T cell receptor beta chain was sequenced in a study of neoadjuvant anti-PD-1 for oral cavity cancer. Libraries were prepared by immunoSEQ multiplex PCR; TCRdb keeps only in-frame clonotypes and omits some of them. Of 55,000 to 75,000 clones listed, more than 60% are singletons. No culture or expansion preceded analysis of these blood cells. Germline V gene sequence: CDR1 PRHDT, CDR2 FYEKMQ (reference sequence). This CDR3 region has 16 residues. Trimming removed 1 base from V and 6 bases from J; junction bases left unmatched: 5. The chain is built from TRBV13 and TRBJ2-3, with 12 positions matching TRBD2. The TCR originated in a person aged 40-85 years with oral cavity squamous cell carcinoma. The sample was PBMCs, taken before nivolumab (anti-PD-1) treatment. CDR3 amino acids: CASSLEGLAGADTQYF. The CDR3 nucleotides are TGTGCCAGCAGCTTAGAGGGACTAGCGGGTGCGGATACGCAGTATTTT.